These 19 T cell receptor beta chains were all obtained from the same sample, sequenced in a study of T cells in localized non-small cell lung cancer. Profiling relied on immunoSEQ multiplex PCR, and the TCRdb table lists in-frame clones only, not all of them. Found here are about 39,000 clones, roughly 77% of them singletons; the top ten hold under 45%. The sample consisted of PBMCs, taken before any cancer treatment. The origin of the receptors is a woman aged 40-69 years with stage II squamous cell lung carcinoma.

The chain couples TRBV15 to TRBJ2-2, with 8 nucleotides matching TRBD2. CDR1 is LNHNV and CDR2 is YYDKDF in the germline V gene (reference sequence). This CDR3 has 16 amino acids. J was trimmed by 4 bases and V by 2 bases; bases with no gene match: 6. In nucleotides, the CDR3 is TGTGCCACCAGCAGAACGGGGGGGCCCGGCACCGGGGAGCTGTTTTTT. It translates to CATSRTGGPGTGELFF.

The chain's CDR3 is CASSPSLAGGARETQYF. The CDR3 nucleotides read TGTGCCAGCAGCCCATCACTAGCGGGGGGTGCCAGGGAGACCCAGTACTTC. V is TRBV11-2 and J is TRBJ2-5, with TRBD2 identical over 12 bases. The CDR3 is 17 amino acids. Germline CDR1 reads SGHAT; CDR2 reads FQNNGV. With V trimmed by 5 bases and J by 5 bases, 12 bases remained unmatched.

J is TRBJ2-7 and V is TRBV28; 11 nucleotides align to TRBD2. There are 16 residues in the CDR3. Germline lookup yields CDR1 MDHEN and CDR2 SYDVKM. The V segment lost 3 bases and the J segment 0 bases; nucleotides outside the gene matches: 4. CDR3 in DNA: TGTGCCAGCAGTTTCGGGGGGACTAGCGGCTCCTACGAGCAGTACGTC. Its protein is CASSFGGTSGSYEQYV.

The rearrangement links TRBV7-2 to TRBJ1-1, with D uncertain. This CDR3 has 14 amino acids. The V end lost 5 bases, the J end lost 0 bases, and 10 bases lay between the germline ends. In germline, CDR1 is SGHTA, CDR2 FQGNSA. This CDR3 reads CASSPDHLNTEAFF. DNA of the CDR3: TGTGCCAGCAGCCCAGACCATCTGAACACTGAAGCTTTCTTT.

CDR3 DNA sequence: TGTGCCAGCAGTTACTGGGAATCGGGTGAGACCCAGTACTTC. Translating it yields CASSYWESGETQYF. V and J are TRBV6-6 and TRBJ2-5, with unresolved D. Germline V gene data show CDR1 as MNHNY and CDR2 as SVGAGI (reference sequence). Trimming left V 1 base short and J 5 bases short, with 11 bases between. This CDR3 contains 14 residues.

The chain recombines TRBV14 with TRBJ2-4; perhaps D is TRBD1 or TRBD2 (6 bases each). V lost 1 base to trimming and J lost 1 base, with 11 bases between them. Germline CDR1 and CDR2: SGHDN and FVKESK. This CDR3 contains 16 residues. CDR3 nucleotides: TGTGCCAGCAGCCAAGGGCAGGGGAGGGCCAAAAACATTCAGTACTTC. This codes for CASSQGQGRAKNIQYF.

With respect to this clone: One end of the junction does not line up with germline, which may come from a read error. CDR3 sequence (DNA): TGCAGCGTAGAAGAGGGGTGGCAAGAGACCCAGTACTTC. Translating it yields CSVEEGWQETQYF. The chain joins TRBV29-1 to TRBJ2-5; either TRBD1 or TRBD2 may fit D (5 bases each). The V gene's germline CDR1 is SQVTM and CDR2 ANQGSEA. The CDR3 runs 13 residues.

This clone was detected once. V usage is TRBV5-1 and J usage is TRBJ1-1; D is undetermined. The CDR3 is 12 residues long. V was shortened by 5 bases and J by 1 base, with 6 bases between the two germline ends. The V gene's germline CDR1 is SGHRS and CDR2 YFSETQ. The CDR3 is CASSIGNTEAFF. The CDR3 bases are TGCGCCAGCAGTATCGGGAACACTGAAGCTTTCTTT.

The rearrangement links TRBV5-5 to TRBJ1-4; D gene unclear. Deletions cut 4 bases from V and 0 bases from J, with 10 bases between. Germline V gene data show CDR1 as SGHKS and CDR2 as YYEKEE (reference sequence). This CDR3 spans 15 amino acids. CDR3 in amino acids: CASSNTRATNEKLFF. The CDR3 bases are TGTGCCAGCAGCAACACACGAGCAACTAATGAAAAACTGTTTTTT. Using reference TRBV5-5 and TRBJ1-4 for the parts outside the CDR3, the full variable domain is DAGVTQSPTHLIKTRGQQVTLRCSPISGHKSVSWYQQVLGQGPQFIFQYYEKEERGRGNFPDRFSARQFPNYSSELNVNALLLGDSALYLCASSNTRATNEKLFFGSGTQLSVL.

The chain uses TRBV10-3 and TRBJ1-2; a weak D match, TRBD1 (5 bases). The germline V gene has CDR1 ENHRY and CDR2 SYGVKD. The CDR3 covers 12 residues. The ends were cut back, 6 bases at V and 4 bases at J, with 9 bases in the middle. CDR3 DNA sequence: TGTGCCATCAGCGGGACTGCCTATGGCTACACCTTC. It yields the protein CAISGTAYGYTF.

V gene TRBV10-3 combines with J gene TRBJ1-1; 9 positions agree with TRBD1. The germline V gene encodes CDR1 ENHRY and CDR2 SYGVKD. The V gene end was trimmed by 5 bases and the J gene end by 1 base; junction bases not matched to a gene: 2. The CDR3 has 14 residues. CDR3 sequence reads: CAISSGQGNTEAFF. DNA for the CDR3: TGTGCCATCAGTTCGGGACAGGGGAACACTGAAGCTTTCTTT.

This chain connects TRBV19 to TRBJ2-1; tentative D call: TRBD2 (6 bases). The CDR3 is made up of 13 amino acids. Trimming took 5 bases from V and 4 from J, leaving 9 bases between them. Looked up from germline, CDR1 is LNHDA and CDR2 is SQIVND (reference sequence). The chain's CDR3 is CASSVGLYNEQFF. CDR3 bases: TGTGCCAGTAGTGTGGGACTTTACAATGAGCAGTTCTTC.

The chain joins TRBV6-6 to TRBJ1-5, with 8 nucleotides matching TRBD1. Trimming at V came to 5 bases and at J to 1 base, leaving 7 bases not matched to a gene. The CDR3 has 16 residues. From germline, CDR1 is MNHNY and CDR2 SVGAGI (reference sequence). This chain's CDR3 is CASSRQGKGSNQPQHF. The CDR3 DNA sequence: TGTGCCAGCAGTAGACAGGGGAAGGGGAGCAATCAGCCCCAGCATTTT.

The DNA of the CDR3 is TGTGCTAGTGGTTTGAGGGGGGTGGATGAGCAGTTCTTC. It is translated as CASGLRGVDEQFF. The chain recombines TRBV12-5 with TRBJ2-1; D may match TRBD1 or TRBD2 (6 bases each). This CDR3 has 13 amino acids. The V and J ends lost 2 bases and 8 bases respectively, with 10 bases between them. Germline V lookup: CDR1 LGHNT, CDR2 FRNRAP.

The chain couples TRBV5-1 to TRBJ1-2; no clear D. V shed 4 bases and J shed 0 bases, with 19 bases lying between them. The CDR3 runs 17 residues. The germline CDR1 and CDR2 sequences are SGHRS and YFSETQ. CDR3 bases: TGCGCCAGCAGCCCCGGACGTGACAACGTAGCTAACTATGGCTACACCTTC. As protein: CASSPGRDNVANYGYTF.

This rearrangement joins TRBV7-2 to TRBJ2-7; perhaps TRBD1 as D (5 bases). The CDR3 sequence is 14 residues long. Trimming removed 3 bases from V and 5 bases from J, with 14 bases in between. The germline V gene has CDR1 SGHTA and CDR2 FQGNSA. The chain's CDR3 is CASSFDRGSNEQYF. CDR3 coding DNA: TGTGCCAGCAGCTTCGATAGGGGTAGTAACGAGCAGTACTTC.

The DNA of the CDR3 is TGCGCCAGCAGCTTGGCGGGACTATCTTCCATTCAGTACTTC. Its translation is CASSLAGLSSIQYF. The chain uses TRBV5-1 and TRBJ2-4; 7 bases are shared with TRBD2. The CDR3 has 14 residues. The germline V gene encodes CDR1 SGHRS and CDR2 YFSETQ. The trim removed 0 bases at V and 9 bases at J, leaving 6 bases unmatched.

This clone was found a few times. The chain links TRBV5-4 to TRBJ2-7, with D possibly TRBD2 on 6 matching bases. Germline loops: CDR1 SGHNT, CDR2 YYREEE (reference sequence). The CDR3 extends over 15 amino acids. Trimming removed 0 bases from V and 6 bases from J, with 16 bases in between. The CDR3 bases are TGTGCCAGCAGCTTGGAACCGGGACTTCCTTCCGAGCAGTACGTC. It translates to CASSLEPGLPSEQYV.

The J gene is TRBJ2-1, the V gene TRBV4-3; D ambiguous. Germline values: CDR1 LGHNA, CDR2 YSLEER. Deletions cut 0 bases from V and 0 bases from J, with 15 bases between. This CDR3 region has 18 residues. The CDR3 DNA reads TGCGCCAGCAGCCAAGATCCAACGGCCACGAGCTCCTACAATGAGCAGTTCTTC. Translating it yields CASSQDPTATSSYNEQFF.